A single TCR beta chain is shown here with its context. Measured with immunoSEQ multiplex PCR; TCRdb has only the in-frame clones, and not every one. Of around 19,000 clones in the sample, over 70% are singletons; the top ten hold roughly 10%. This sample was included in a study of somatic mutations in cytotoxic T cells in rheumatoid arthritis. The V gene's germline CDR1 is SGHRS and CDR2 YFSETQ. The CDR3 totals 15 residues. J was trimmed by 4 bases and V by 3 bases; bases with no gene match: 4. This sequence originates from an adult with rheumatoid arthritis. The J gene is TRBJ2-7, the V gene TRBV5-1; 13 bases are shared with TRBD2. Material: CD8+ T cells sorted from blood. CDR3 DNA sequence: TGCGCCAGCAGCTCCTGGACTAGCGGGGGTTACGAGCAGTACTTC. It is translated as CASSSWTSGGYEQYF.